The rows below give T cell receptor beta chains drawn from one sample of a study of blood T cell repertoires in COVID-19. Method: immunoSEQ multiplex PCR; TCRdb's copy keeps in-frame clones and lacks some. The sample includes about 320,000 clones, approximately 89% of them seen just once. Sample: peripheral blood. All receptors derive from a woman between 25 and 40 years old with COVID-19, enrolled during active disease. Both conserved end residues are part of each CDR3. D genes are given only for firm matches. Where a row states a size, it is once, few, many or the class of an expanded clone; other rows omit it.

D: NA; size: NA; J: TRBJ1-3; V: TRBV29-1; CDR3: CSVEDHGGSPSGNTIYF; DNA: TGCAGCGTTGAAGATCACGGGGGAAGCCCCTCTGGAAACACCATATATTTT
D: NA; size: once; J: TRBJ2-1; V: TRBV2; CDR3: CASSYGVYNEQFF; DNA: TGTGCCAGCAGCTACGGAGTCTACAATGAGCAGTTCTTC
D: TRBD1; size: NA; J: TRBJ1-4; V: TRBV9; CDR3: CASSLRTGANEKLFF; DNA: TGTGCCAGCAGCCTCCGGACAGGTGCTAATGAAAAACTGTTTTTT
D: TRBD1; size: NA; J: TRBJ1-6; V: TRBV13; CDR3: CASSGRTGLSPLHF; DNA: TGTGCCAGCAGCGGCCGGACAGGGCTTTCACCCCTCCACTTT
D: NA; size: NA; J: TRBJ1-1; V: TRBV7-9; CDR3: CASSLELSSVSAFF; DNA: TGTGCCAGCAGCTTAGAGTTGTCGTCAGTGTCAGCTTTCTTT
D: TRBD2; size: NA; J: TRBJ2-3; V: TRBV4-2; CDR3: CASSQARRGVGTDTQYF; DNA: TGTGCCAGCAGCCAAGCCCGGCGGGGGGTAGGGACAGATACGCAGTATTTT
D: NA; size: NA; J: TRBJ1-4; V: TRBV9; CDR3: CASSVGVGSEKLFF; DNA: TGTGCCAGCAGCGTCGGAGTGGGGAGTGAAAAACTGTTTTTT
D: NA; size: NA; J: TRBJ1-6; V: TRBV12-3/TRBV12-4; CDR3: CASSLASDSPLHF; DNA: TGTGCCAGCAGTTTAGCGTCGGATTCACCCCTCCACTTT
D: NA; size: NA; J: TRBJ2-5; V: TRBV6-5; CDR3: CASSSPSGGPGETQYF; DNA: TGTGCCAGCAGTTCCCCCTCGGGGGGCCCAGGAGAGACCCAGTACTTC
D: TRBD1; size: NA; J: TRBJ1-2; V: TRBV24-1; CDR3: CATSDSGQFNYGYTF; DNA: TGTGCCACCAGTGATTCGGGACAGTTTAACTATGGCTACACCTTC
D: NA; size: NA; J: TRBJ1-5; V: TRBV5-6; CDR3: CASTAGRQPQHF; DNA: TGTGCCAGCACGGCAGGAAGGCAGCCCCAGCATTTT
D: NA; size: once; J: TRBJ2-4; V: TRBV28; CDR3: CASSLVGRSGTKNIQYF; DNA: TGTGCCAGCAGTTTAGTTGGTCGATCCGGGACAAAAAACATTCAGTACTTC
D: TRBD2; size: NA; J: TRBJ2-3; V: TRBV19; CDR3: CASSILAGGSTDTQYF; DNA: TGTGCCAGTAGTATTCTAGCGGGGGGGAGCACAGATACGCAGTATTTT
D: TRBD2; size: many; J: TRBJ2-1; V: TRBV19; CDR3: CASSPEGAGGPYNEQFF; DNA: TGTGCCAGTTCTCCCGAGGGAGCGGGGGGGCCGTACAATGAGCAGTTCTTC
D: NA; size: NA; J: TRBJ1-3; V: TRBV4-1; CDR3: CASSPGISGNTIYF; DNA: TGCGCCAGCAGCCCCGGGATCTCTGGAAACACCATATATTTT
D: NA; size: NA; J: TRBJ1-1; V: TRBV6-2/TRBV6-3; CDR3: CASSYIAPNTEAFF; DNA: TGTGCCAGCAGTTACATAGCACCGAACACTGAAGCTTTCTTT
D: TRBD2; size: once; J: TRBJ2-1; V: TRBV24-1; CDR3: CATSIGGTSYNEQFF; DNA: TGTGCCACCTCCATCGGGGGGACCTCCTACAATGAGCAGTTCTTC
D: NA; size: NA; J: TRBJ1-2; V: TRBV4-1; CDR3: CASSQTRDNYGYTF; DNA: TGCGCCAGCAGCCAGACTCGAGACAACTATGGCTACACCTTC
D: NA; size: NA; J: TRBJ1-5; V: TRBV29-1; CDR3: CSVPPGGGAGQPQHF; DNA: TGCAGCGTCCCCCCGGGGGGGGGCGCGGGACAGCCCCAGCATTTT
D: NA; size: NA; J: TRBJ1-2; V: TRBV7-2; CDR3: CASSLGSVYGYTF; DNA: TGTGCCAGCAGCTTAGGTTCGGTCTATGGCTACACCTTC
D: NA; size: NA; J: TRBJ1-4; V: TRBV4-1; CDR3: CASSQVRVNEKLFF; DNA: TGCGCCAGCAGCCAAGTCCGGGTAAATGAAAAACTGTTTTTT
D: NA; size: NA; J: TRBJ1-2; V: TRBV6-5; CDR3: CASYDNRAISYGYTF; DNA: TGTGCCAGTTATGATAACAGGGCTATTTCCTATGGCTACACCTTC
D: TRBD1; size: NA; J: TRBJ1-1; V: TRBV29-1; CDR3: CSVRTGGGTEAFF; DNA: TGCAGCGTGAGGACAGGGGGAGGCACTGAAGCTTTCTTT
D: NA; size: NA; J: TRBJ2-7; V: TRBV28; CDR3: CASRDGPGGSRGEQYF; DNA: TGTGCCAGCAGGGACGGGCCCGGGGGATCGAGGGGCGAGCAGTACTTC
D: NA; size: NA; J: TRBJ1-3; V: TRBV5-1; CDR3: CASSLAGSSGNTIYF; DNA: TGCGCCAGCAGCTTGGCAGGAAGCTCTGGAAACACCATATATTTT
D: NA; size: few; J: TRBJ2-3; V: TRBV5-1; CDR3: CASRTGTDTQYF; DNA: TGCGCCAGCAGAACAGGGACAGATACGCAGTATTTT
D: NA; size: many; J: TRBJ1-1; V: TRBV10-3; CDR3: CAISDDRIMNTEAFF; DNA: TGTGCCATCAGTGACGACAGAATAATGAACACTGAAGCTTTCTTT
D: NA; size: NA; J: TRBJ1-5; V: TRBV5-8; CDR3: CASGGIPSNQPQHF; DNA: TGTGCCAGCGGAGGGATCCCTAGCAATCAGCCCCAGCATTTT
D: NA; size: NA; J: TRBJ1-1; V: TRBV24-1; CDR3: CATSGAATPEAFF; DNA: TGTGCCACCAGTGGGGCAGCCACGCCAGAGGCTTTCTTT
D: NA; size: NA; J: TRBJ2-3; V: TRBV5-8; CDR3: CASRLLQDTQYF; DNA: TGTGCCAGTCGACTCTTGCAGGATACGCAGTATTTT
D: TRBD1; size: NA; J: TRBJ2-6; V: TRBV19; CDR3: CASSARDRESGANVLTF; DNA: TGTGCCAGTAGTGCCCGGGACAGAGAGTCTGGGGCCAACGTCCTGACTTTC
D: TRBD1; size: NA; J: TRBJ1-2; V: TRBV7-2; CDR3: CASSPRDRGSLYGYTF; DNA: TGTGCCAGCAGCCCACGGGACAGGGGGTCTCTCTATGGCTACACCTTC
D: NA; size: NA; J: TRBJ1-5; V: TRBV19; CDR3: CASSIGPLRGSNQPQHF; DNA: TGTGCCAGTAGTATAGGACCCCTCCGGGGTAGCAATCAGCCCCAGCATTTT
D: TRBD2; size: NA; J: TRBJ2-5; V: TRBV3-1/TRBV3-2; CDR3: CASSGQAGGPETQYF; DNA: TGTGCCAGCAGCGGACAAGCGGGGGGGCCGGAGACCCAGTACTTC